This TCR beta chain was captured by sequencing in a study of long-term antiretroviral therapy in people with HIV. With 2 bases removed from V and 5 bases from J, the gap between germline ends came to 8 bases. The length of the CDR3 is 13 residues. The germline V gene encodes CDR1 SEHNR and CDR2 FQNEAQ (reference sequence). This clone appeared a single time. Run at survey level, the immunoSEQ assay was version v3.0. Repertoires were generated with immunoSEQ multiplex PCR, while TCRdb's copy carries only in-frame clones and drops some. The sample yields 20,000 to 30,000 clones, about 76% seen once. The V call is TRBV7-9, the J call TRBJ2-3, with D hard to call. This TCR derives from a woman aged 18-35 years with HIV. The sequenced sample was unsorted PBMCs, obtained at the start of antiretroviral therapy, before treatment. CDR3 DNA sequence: TGTGCCAGCAGCTTAAGTGGAATAGATACGCAGTATTTT. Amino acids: CASSLSGIDTQYF.